A single sample is the source of the 15 T cell receptor beta chains below, sequenced in a study of neurological immune-mediated disorders. Time point given: longitudinal time-point 3. Each CDR3 protein is one row after TCRdb ran MiXCR on the 5' RACE reads. The sample contains roughly 100,000 distinct CDR3 sequences, 10% to 14% of which appear only once. Sequencing was performed on PBMCs. The receptor source for this set is a female donor with HTLV-1-associated myelopathy (HAM/TSP).

This clonotype showed up just a few times. The chain uses TRBV27 and TRBJ2-2, with 8 bases that match TRBD1. The germline CDR1 and CDR2 sequences are MNHEY and SMNVEV (reference sequence). Unmatched junction bases numbered 23, after V lost 1 base and J lost 4 bases. The CDR3 has 22 amino acids. The CDR3 DNA follows: TGTGCCAGCAGTTTATTTGTCTTGGGACAGGTTTCCACTGGTAGGAGCACCGGGGAGCTGTTTTTT. Protein sequence: CASSLFVLGQVSTGRSTGELFF.

This clonotype was seen a single time. V and J are TRBV12-3 or TRBV12-4 and TRBJ2-6, with D possibly matching TRBD1 (6 bases). This CDR3 is 17 amino acids long. Trimming stripped 7 bases from V and 2 bases from J, with 18 bases between. This chain's CDR3 is CASIQQGGVAGANVLTF. The CDR3 bases are TGTGCCAGCATTCAACAGGGTGGAGTAGCTGGGGCCAACGTCCTGACTTTC.

This clonotype showed up many times. The chain joins TRBV2 to TRBJ1-3, with D unresolved. Deletions cut 5 bases from V and 2 bases from J, with 16 bases between. The CDR3 totals 16 residues. Germline V gene data show CDR1 as SNHLY and CDR2 as FYNNEI. CDR3 amino acids: CASSPDASEPGNTIYF. In DNA form, the CDR3 reads TGTGCCAGCAGTCCCGACGCGTCCGAGCCTGGAAACACCATATATTTT.

This clonotype was found many times. This sequence joins TRBV10-3 and TRBJ1-3; D remains unclear. Per germline, CDR1 ENHRY and CDR2 SYGVKD. The V and J ends lost 3 bases and 3 bases respectively, with 6 bases between them. CDR3 length: 13 amino acids. In DNA, the CDR3 is TGTGCCATCAGTGACCAGAGTGGAAACACCATATATTTT. It translates to CAISDQSGNTIYF.

The table lists this clonotype with many counts. V usage is TRBV20-1 and J usage is TRBJ1-6; D may be TRBD1 (6 bases). Looked up from germline, CDR1 is DFQATT and CDR2 is SNEGSKA (reference sequence). V lost 0 bases, J lost 7 bases, and 16 bases lay in between. The CDR3 sequence is 16 residues long. CDR3 in amino acids: CSARDPQGIRNSPLHF. The CDR3 DNA is TGCAGTGCTAGAGATCCCCAGGGGATACGGAATTCACCCCTCCACTTT.

On this clonotype: This may be a read error, as it is one base from a much larger clone. The rearrangement uses TRBV10-3 and TRBJ1-6, with D possibly TRBD1 on 6 matching bases. Germline assignment: CDR1 ENHRY and CDR2 SYGVKD. This CDR3 comprises 16 residues. CDR3: CAISEQGGPRNSLLHF. The DNA for the CDR3 is TGTGCCATCAGTGAACAGGGCGGACCCCGCAATTCACTCCTCCACTTT.

The rearrangement joins TRBV6-2 or TRBV6-3 to TRBJ1-3; TRBD1 matches at 8 bases. The CDR3 runs to 13 residues. Losses at the gene ends were 8 bases for V and 8 bases for J; bases not matched to a gene: 8. Germline V gene sequence: CDR1 MNHEY, CDR2 SVGEGT. CDR3 bases: TGTGCCAGCCGCAGGGGGCCGGTCTACACCATATATTTT. Protein: CASRRGPVYTIYF.

In this sample, this clonotype turned up a few times. The chain recombines TRBV10-3 with TRBJ1-2; 9 positions match TRBD1. Trimming cost V 6 bases and J 3 bases; bases outside gene matches: 5. Germline CDR1 is ENHRY and CDR2 is SYGVKD. The CDR3 runs to 14 residues. CDR3 loop: CAIRETGGDYGYTF. CDR3 in DNA: TGTGCCATCAGGGAGACAGGGGGTGACTATGGCTACACCTTC.

This clonotype was seen repeatedly, ten times or more. The rearrangement uses TRBV10-3 and TRBJ1-1, with TRBD1 as a possible D gene (5 bases). Looked up from germline, CDR1 is ENHRY and CDR2 is SYGVKD. Trimming took 6 bases from V and 1 from J, leaving 12 bases between them. CDR3 size: 14 residues. CDR3 sequence reads: CAISPRTPNTEAFF. Here the CDR3 DNA reads TGTGCCATCAGCCCCCGGACACCGAACACTGAAGCTTTCTTT.

This clonotype was recorded at least ten times. The V gene is TRBV5-1, the J gene TRBJ2-3, with D unresolved. The V gene lost 6 bases and the J gene lost 2 bases, with 10 bases spanning the gap. Germline V gene data show CDR1 as SGHRS and CDR2 as YFSETQ. The CDR3 loop spans 13 amino acids. The DNA for the CDR3 is TGCGCCAGCACCTCTCTCCCCACAGATACGCAGTATTTT. Translation gives CASTSLPTDTQYF.

The sample holds many counts of this clonotype. The chain recombines TRBV20-1 with TRBJ1-4; D may be TRBD1 (6 bases). The CDR3 length is 13 residues. Between the trimmed V and J ends, which lost 3 bases and 9 bases, there was a span of 14 bases. Germline-derived CDR1 and CDR2 are DFQATT and SNEGSKA (reference sequence). CDR3 nucleotide sequence: TGCAGTGCTAGTAGAAGACAGGACCAAAAACTGTTTTTT. It yields the protein CSASRRQDQKLFF.

This clonotype was recorded many times. The genes are TRBV10-3 and TRBJ2-7, with D maybe TRBD1 (6 bases). The CDR3 spans 15 residues. Per the germline V gene, CDR1 is ENHRY and CDR2 is SYGVKD. V lost 2 bases, J lost 2 bases, and 13 bases lay in between. The CDR3 region is CAISERTALPYEQYF. The CDR3 DNA reads TGTGCCATCAGTGAGCGGACAGCCCTTCCCTACGAGCAGTACTTC.

This clonotype occurred many times. V usage is TRBV6-5 and J usage is TRBJ2-7; D might be TRBD1 (5 bases). Trimming pared 4 bases from V and 0 bases from J, leaving 7 bases between. CDR3 size: 13 residues. The V gene's germline CDR1 is MNHEY and CDR2 SVGAGI. In DNA form, the CDR3 reads TGTGCCAGCAGTTCAGACAGCTCCTACGAGCAGTACTTC. It yields the protein CASSSDSSYEQYF.

In its sample, this clonotype was seen many times. The chain couples TRBV5-1 to TRBJ2-1; 12 bases align to TRBD2. CDR1 SGHRS and CDR2 YFSETQ come from the germline V gene. Trimming took 5 bases from V and 10 from J; bases not matched to a gene: 16. This CDR3 is built from 17 residues. This CDR3 reads CASSREPSGGASGEQFF. CDR3 in DNA: TGCGCCAGCAGTCGTGAACCTAGCGGGGGGGCCTCAGGCGAGCAGTTCTTC.

This clonotype was detected many times. V usage is TRBV18 and J usage is TRBJ2-5, with D tentatively TRBD2 (5 bases). The length of the CDR3 is 14 residues. Trimming stripped 0 bases from V and 4 bases from J, with 9 bases between. Germline CDR1 and CDR2: KGHSH and LQKENI. The CDR3 nucleotides are TGTGCCAGCTCACCACCGGCCGGGGTAGAGACCCAGTACTTC. This encodes CASSPPAGVETQYF.